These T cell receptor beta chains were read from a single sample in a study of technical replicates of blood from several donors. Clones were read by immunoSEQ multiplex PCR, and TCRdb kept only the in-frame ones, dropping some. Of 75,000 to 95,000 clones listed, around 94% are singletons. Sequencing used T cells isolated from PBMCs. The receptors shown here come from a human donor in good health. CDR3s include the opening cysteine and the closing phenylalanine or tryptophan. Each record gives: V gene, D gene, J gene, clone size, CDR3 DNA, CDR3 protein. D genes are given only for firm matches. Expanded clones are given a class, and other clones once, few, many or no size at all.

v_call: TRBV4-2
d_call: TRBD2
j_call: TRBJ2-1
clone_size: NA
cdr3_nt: TGTGCCAGCAGCCAAGATCCCCCTAGCGGGATATACAATGAGCAGTTCTTC
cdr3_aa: CASSQDPPSGIYNEQFF

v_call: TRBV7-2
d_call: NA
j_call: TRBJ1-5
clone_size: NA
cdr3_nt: TGTGCCAGCAGCTTATACCGGGGGAGTAATCAGCCCCAGCATTTT
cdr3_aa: CASSLYRGSNQPQHF

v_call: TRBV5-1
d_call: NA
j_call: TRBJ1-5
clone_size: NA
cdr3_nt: TGCGCCAGCAGCTTGGTCGCGGGACAGCCCCAGCATTTT
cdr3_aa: CASSLVAGQPQHF

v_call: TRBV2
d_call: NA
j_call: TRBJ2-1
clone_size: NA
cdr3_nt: TGTGCCAGCAGTTCTTACCTAGGGGTCGGTGAGCAGTTCTTC
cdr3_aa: CASSSYLGVGEQFF

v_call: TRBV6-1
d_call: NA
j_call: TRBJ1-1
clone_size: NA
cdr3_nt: TGTGCCAGCATAGGGAACCAGGGGAATGAAGCTTTCTTT
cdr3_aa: CASIGNQGNEAFF

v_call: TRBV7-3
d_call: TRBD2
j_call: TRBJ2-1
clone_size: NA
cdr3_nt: TGTGCCAGCAGCTTAGCCGTCTTAGCGGGAGTTGGCGAGCAGTTCTTC
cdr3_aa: CASSLAVLAGVGEQFF

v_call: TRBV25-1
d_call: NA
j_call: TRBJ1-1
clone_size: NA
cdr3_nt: TGTGCCAGCTCTGACAGGTTTGACACTGAAGCTTTCTTT
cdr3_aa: CASSDRFDTEAFF

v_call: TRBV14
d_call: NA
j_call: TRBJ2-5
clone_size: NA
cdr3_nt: TGTGCCAGCAGCCAAGAGCGCGGCGGGGCGTGGGTCCAGTACTTC
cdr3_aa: CASSQERGGAWVQYF

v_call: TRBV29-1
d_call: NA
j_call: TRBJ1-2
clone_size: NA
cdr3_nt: TGCAGCGTTGGAGTGGGGGGTCCTGGCTACACCTTC
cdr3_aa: CSVGVGGPGYTF

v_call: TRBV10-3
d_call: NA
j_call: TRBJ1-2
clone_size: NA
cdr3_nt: TGTGCCATCTCAGGGGACTATGGCTACACCTTC
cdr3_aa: CAISGDYGYTF

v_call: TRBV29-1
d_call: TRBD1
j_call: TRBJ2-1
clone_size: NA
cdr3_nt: TGCAGCGTGGGCGGGACAGGGCTCAATGAGCAGTTCTTC
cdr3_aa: CSVGGTGLNEQFF

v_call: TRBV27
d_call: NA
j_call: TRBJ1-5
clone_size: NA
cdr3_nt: TGTGCCAGCAGTTTATGGCGGGATTTCGAGCCCCAGCATTTT
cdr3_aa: CASSLWRDFEPQHF

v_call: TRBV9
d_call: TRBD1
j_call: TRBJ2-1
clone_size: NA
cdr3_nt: TGTGCCAGCAGCGCCCTGACAGGGGGGAATGAGCAGTTCTTC
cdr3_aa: CASSALTGGNEQFF

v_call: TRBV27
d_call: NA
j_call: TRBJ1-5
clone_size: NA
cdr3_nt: TGTGCCAGCAGTTTCCATCGGGGGGGAGAGGGCAATCAGCCCCAGCATTTT
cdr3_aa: CASSFHRGGEGNQPQHF

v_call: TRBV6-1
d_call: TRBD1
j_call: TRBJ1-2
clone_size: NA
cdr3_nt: TGTGCCAGCAGTGGGGACAGCCGGATGTTTTTCTATGGCTACACCTTC
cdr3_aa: CASSGDSRMFFYGYTF

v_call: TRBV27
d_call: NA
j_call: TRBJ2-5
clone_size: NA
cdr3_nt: TGTGCCAGCAGTCCTGAACAACTACCCTTGGAGACCCAGTACTTC
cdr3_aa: CASSPEQLPLETQYF

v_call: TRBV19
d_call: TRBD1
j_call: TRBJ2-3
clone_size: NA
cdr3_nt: TGTGCCAGTAGTATACGACAGGGTAGCGATACGCAGTATTTT
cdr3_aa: CASSIRQGSDTQYF

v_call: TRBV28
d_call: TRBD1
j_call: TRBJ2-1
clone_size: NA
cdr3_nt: TGTGCCAGCAGCCAGGTGGGGACAGGGGTCAATGAGCAGTTCTTC
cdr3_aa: CASSQVGTGVNEQFF

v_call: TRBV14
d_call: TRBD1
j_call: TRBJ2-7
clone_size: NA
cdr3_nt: TGTGCCAGCAGCCAAGATCTAAGAGTCGGACAGGGGACTTACGAGCAGTACTTC
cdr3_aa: CASSQDLRVGQGTYEQYF

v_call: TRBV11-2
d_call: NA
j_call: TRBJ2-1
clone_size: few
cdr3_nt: TGTGCCAGCAGCTTATCAGGGACCTACAATGAGCAGTTCTTC
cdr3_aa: CASSLSGTYNEQFF

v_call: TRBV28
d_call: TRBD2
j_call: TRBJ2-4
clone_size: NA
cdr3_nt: TGTGCCAGCAGTTTAGGGACTAGCGGGAACATTCAGTACTTC
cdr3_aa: CASSLGTSGNIQYF

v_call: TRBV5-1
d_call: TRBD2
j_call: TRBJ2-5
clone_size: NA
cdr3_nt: TGCGCCAGCAGCTTGGGCGGGGGGCTGAGGGAAGAGACCCAGTACTTC
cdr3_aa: CASSLGGGLREETQYF

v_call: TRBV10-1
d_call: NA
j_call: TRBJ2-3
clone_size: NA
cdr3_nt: TGCGCCAGCAGTGAAAGGACAAGAGATACGCAGTATTTT
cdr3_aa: CASSERTRDTQYF

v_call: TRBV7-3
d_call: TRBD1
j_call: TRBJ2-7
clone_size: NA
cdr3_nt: TGTGCCAGCAGCCGAAAAGGACAGGACTACGAGCAGTACTTC
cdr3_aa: CASSRKGQDYEQYF